Each of the 32 T cell receptor beta chains below was sequenced from the same sample in a study of T cells in Graves' hyperthyroidism and ophthalmopathy. Amplification of TCR beta CDR3 regions used RNA as the template. The TCR CDR3 was amplified in a first-round RT-PCR using the HTBI primer set. Via MiXCR, TCRdb re-called the multiplex PCR reads, giving one row per CDR3 protein. The profile shows approximately 430,000 distinct CDR3 sequences, 15% to 19% of them singletons. What was sequenced was blood. The source is a woman aged 18 to 35 with Graves' hyperthyroidism.

This rearrangement joins TRBV20-1 to TRBJ2-1, with 12 bases matching TRBD2. The CDR3 runs 16 residues. V was pared by 3 bases and J by 8 bases, with 11 bases of the junction left unmatched. From germline, CDR1 is DFQATT and CDR2 SNEGSKA (reference sequence). The CDR3 sequence: CSASFGLAGSIDEQFF. CDR3 coding DNA: TGCAGTGCTAGCTTCGGACTAGCGGGGTCAATAGATGAGCAGTTCTTC.

With regard to this clonotype: The junction shows a germline mismatch at one end, possibly a read error. V and J are TRBV28 and TRBJ2-7; D remains ambiguous. The CDR3 consists of 11 residues. Germline V gives CDR1 MDHEN, CDR2 SYDVKM. DNA of the CDR3: TGTGCCAGCAGCCGCTCCTACGAGCAGTCCTTC. Translating gives CASSRSYEQSF. Based on the CDR3 plus reference TRBV28 and TRBJ2-7, the full variable domain is DVKVTQSSRYLVKRTGEKVFLECVQDMDHENMFWYRQDPGLGLRLIYFSYDVKMKEKGDIPEGYSVSREKKERFSLILESASTNQTSMYLCASSRSYEQSFGPGTRLTVT.

This clonotype was seen at least ten times. The chain is built from TRBV6-1 and TRBJ1-1, with TRBD1 as a possible D gene (5 bases). V lost 5 bases and J lost 0, with 16 bases in between. In germline, CDR1 is MNHNS, CDR2 SASEGT. This CDR3 has 16 residues. This CDR3 is CASSWGGTSMNTEAFF. CDR3 in DNA: TGTGCCAGCAGTTGGGGAGGGACCTCTATGAACACTGAAGCTTTCTTT.

This clonotype was detected many times. V gene TRBV20-1 combines with J gene TRBJ1-5; TRBD1 agrees at 9 bases. Germline V gene data show CDR1 as DFQATT and CDR2 as SNEGSKA (reference sequence). The CDR3 is 13 residues long. Trimming cost V 2 bases and J 6 bases; bases outside gene matches: 2. This CDR3 is CSARRQGGQPQHF. The CDR3 nucleotides are TGCAGTGCTAGAAGACAGGGGGGTCAGCCCCAGCATTTT.

This clonotype was detected many times. The gene calls are TRBV19 and TRBJ1-5; 10 bases map to TRBD1. V was clipped by 6 bases and J by 9 bases; unmatched bases: 11. Germline V gives CDR1 LNHDA, CDR2 SQIVND (reference sequence). This CDR3 spans 15 amino acids. The CDR3 here is CASSPGTGEILPQHF. The DNA of the CDR3 is TGTGCCAGTAGCCCCGGGACAGGGGAAATCTTGCCCCAGCATTTT.

This clonotype was seen many times. The chain recombines TRBV5-1 with TRBJ1-1; D is possibly TRBD1 (5 bases). Germline V gives CDR1 SGHRS, CDR2 YFSETQ. This CDR3 is 17 amino acids long. V was cut by 4 bases and J by 1 base, with 20 bases left in between. The CDR3 here is CASSPRIKQVSNTEAFF. CDR3 nucleotide sequence: TGCGCCAGCAGCCCGAGAATTAAACAGGTGTCGAACACTGAAGCTTTCTTT. The full variable domain, with the rest looked up from reference TRBV5-1 and TRBJ1-1, is KAGVTQTPRYLIKTRGQQVTLSCSPISGHRSVSWYQQTPGQGLQFLFEYFSETQRNKGNFPGRFSGRQFSNSRSEMNVSTLELGDSALYLCASSPRIKQVSNTEAFFGQGTRLTVV.

This clonotype was seen ten or more times. This rearrangement joins TRBV11-2 to TRBJ1-5; the D is unclear. There are 14 residues in the CDR3. Trimming cost V 4 bases and J 4 bases, with 11 bases left between them. Germline V gene sequence: CDR1 SGHAT, CDR2 FQNNGV. CDR3 sequence reads: CASSSSGGNQPQHF. CDR3 coding DNA: TGTGCCAGCAGCTCCAGTGGCGGTAATCAGCCCCAGCATTTT.

This clonotype was seen a few times. The V gene is TRBV18, the J gene TRBJ2-3; possibly TRBD1 for D (5 bases). The germline CDR1 and CDR2 sequences are KGHSH and LQKENI. There are 15 residues in the CDR3. V lost 1 base to trimming and J lost 3 bases, with 11 bases between them. The CDR3 nucleotides read TGTGCCAGCTCACCACAGGGAAGGGGTACAGATACGCAGTATTTT. Encoded protein: CASSPQGRGTDTQYF.

This clonotype appeared many times. This chain uses TRBV2 with TRBJ2-1, with 7 positions matching TRBD2. Germline CDR1 and CDR2: SNHLY and FYNNEI. V gave up 7 bases and J gave up 10 bases; unmatched junction bases: 19. This CDR3 is 16 amino acids long. CDR3 region: CASTTLWEGLMGEQFF. The CDR3 nucleotides read TGTGCCAGCACCACATTGTGGGAGGGCCTCATGGGGGAGCAGTTCTTC.

This clonotype was seen ten or more times. The genes are TRBV28 and TRBJ1-2; 10 bases agree with TRBD1. The ends lost 4 bases at V and 4 bases at J; junction bases unmatched: 3. Germline assignment: CDR1 MDHEN and CDR2 SYDVKM. This CDR3 region has 14 residues. The CDR3 reads CASSWTGGPYGYTF. The CDR3 nucleotides are TGTGCCAGCAGTTGGACAGGGGGGCCCTATGGCTACACCTTC.

This clonotype was counted a few times. CDR3 loop: CASSVGLELDMETQYF. As DNA, the CDR3 is TGTGCCAGCAGCGTAGGGTTGGAACTAGACATGGAGACCCAGTACTTC. The chain is built from TRBV9 and TRBJ2-5; possibly TRBD2 for D (5 bases). Trimming removed 0 bases from V and 5 bases from J, with 17 bases in between. Germline V gene sequence: CDR1 SGDLS, CDR2 YYNGEE. The CDR3 is 16 amino acids.

This clonotype came up many times. This chain links TRBV5-1 with TRBJ1-1; D may be TRBD1 (6 bases). V lost 4 bases and J 6 bases, leaving 22 bases between the germline ends. The germline gives CDR1 SGHRS, CDR2 YFSETQ. This CDR3 has 16 amino acids. In nucleotides, the CDR3 is TGCGCCAGCAGCCCAAGCGAACAGGGCGGCCTCGCTGAAGCTTTCTTT. Its translation: CASSPSEQGGLAEAFF.

The sample holds a few counts of this clonotype. The V call is TRBV6-1, the J call TRBJ2-7; no clear D. Germline CDR1 is MNHNS and CDR2 is SASEGT. The V gene lost 1 base and the J gene lost 3 bases, with 16 bases spanning the gap. This CDR3 region has 16 residues. In DNA, the CDR3 is TGTGCCAGCAGTGAAGGGGTCCTGGGCTGGGGCTACGAGCAGTACTTC. Protein: CASSEGVLGWGYEQYF.

In nucleotides, the CDR3 is TGTGCCATGACAGGGGCGACGAACACTGAAGCTTTCTTT. Protein: CAMTGATNTEAFF. The genes are TRBV10-3 and TRBJ1-1; TRBD1 matches 8 bases. Trimming cost V 9 bases and J 1 base; bases outside gene matches: 4. There are 13 residues in the CDR3. Germline-derived CDR1 and CDR2 are ENHRY and SYGVKD.

This clonotype has ten or more counts. The chain is built from TRBV7-2 and TRBJ2-1, with unresolved D. V lost 1 base to trimming and J lost 3 bases, with 10 bases between them. Germline values: CDR1 SGHTA, CDR2 FQGNSA. The CDR3 has 15 amino acids. The CDR3 reads CASSLVWLDYNEQFF. CDR3 in DNA: TGTGCCAGCAGCTTAGTTTGGCTGGACTACAATGAGCAGTTCTTC.

This clonotype was found many times. J is TRBJ2-7 and V is TRBV29-1; no definite D call. CDR1 and CDR2 (germline): SQVTM, ANQGSEA. Trimming took off 5 bases at V and 1 base at J, with 12 bases between the two ends. This CDR3 has 13 amino acids. CDR3 loop: CSVLTRTSYEQYF. For the CDR3, the DNA is TGCAGCGTTCTGACGAGAACTTCCTACGAGCAGTACTTC.

This clonotype was recorded many times. The chain joins TRBV12-3 or TRBV12-4 to TRBJ2-5; D is perhaps TRBD1 (6 bases). Trimming stripped 5 bases from V and 7 bases from J, with 14 bases between. This CDR3 has 13 residues. The CDR3 DNA follows: TGTGCCAGCAGTCGCCTCGGGACACCGACCCAGTACTTC. It codes for CASSRLGTPTQYF.

The sample holds many counts of this clonotype. The J gene is TRBJ2-1, the V gene TRBV20-1; 12 nucleotides align to TRBD1. Trimming took 1 base from V and 6 from J; bases not matched to a gene: 4. This CDR3 region has 15 residues. The germline CDR1 and CDR2 sequences are DFQATT and SNEGSKA (reference sequence). CDR3 sequence reads: CSARAGQGAANEQFF. The CDR3 DNA reads TGCAGTGCTAGAGCGGGACAGGGGGCAGCCAATGAGCAGTTCTTC.

This clonotype has ten or more counts. The chain joins TRBV7-2 to TRBJ2-7, with a tentative D call TRBD2 (6 bases). Per the germline V gene, CDR1 is SGHTA and CDR2 is FQGNSA. The CDR3 sequence is 13 residues long. The ends were cut back, 3 bases at V and 5 bases at J, with 11 bases in the middle. As DNA, the CDR3 is TGTGCCAGCAGCTTCGGAGGGTTCGACGAGCAGTACTTC. It translates to CASSFGGFDEQYF.

In this sample, this clonotype turned up a few times. The chain is built from TRBV7-6 and TRBJ2-3; D not resolved. The CDR3 runs 14 residues. V was cut by 2 bases and J by 8 bases, with 14 bases left in between. Germline loops: CDR1 SGHVS, CDR2 FNYEAQ. This chain's CDR3 is CASSLSAHPGTQYF. CDR3 DNA: TGTGCCAGCAGCTTATCGGCGCACCCCGGTACGCAGTATTTT.

This clonotype has at least ten counts. This chain joins TRBV6-2 or TRBV6-3 and TRBJ1-1; D is ambiguous. V gave up 1 base and J gave up 1 base, with 10 bases separating them. There are 15 residues in the CDR3. The germline gives CDR1 MNHEY, CDR2 SVGEGT. The CDR3 loop is CASSYFGQENTEAFF. Here the CDR3 DNA reads TGTGCCAGCAGTTACTTCGGCCAGGAGAACACTGAAGCTTTCTTT.

Many counts were recorded for this clonotype. This chain links TRBV7-9 with TRBJ2-1, with 9 bases that match TRBD2. The CDR3 is 15 residues long. From germline, CDR1 is SEHNR and CDR2 FQNEAQ (reference sequence). The J segment lost 3 bases and the V segment lost 1 base, leaving 1 base of the junction unmatched. As DNA, the CDR3 is TGTGCCAGCAGCTTAGTGACTAGCGGCTACAATGAGCAGTTCTTC. Protein: CASSLVTSGYNEQFF.

This clonotype has at least ten counts. The chain carries TRBV5-1 and TRBJ1-5, with 9 nucleotides matching TRBD1. V lost 4 bases, J lost 5 bases, and 7 bases stayed unmatched. The CDR3 is 15 amino acids. Germline V gene lookup returns CDR1 SGHRS and CDR2 YFSETQ. DNA of the CDR3: TGCGCCAGCAGCCCGGGACAGGGAAGGGATCAGCCCCAGCATTTT. It yields the protein CASSPGQGRDQPQHF. Based on the CDR3 plus reference TRBV5-1 and TRBJ1-5, the full variable domain is KAGVTQTPRYLIKTRGQQVTLSCSPISGHRSVSWYQQTPGQGLQFLFEYFSETQRNKGNFPGRFSGRQFSNSRSEMNVSTLELGDSALYLCASSPGQGRDQPQHFGDGTRLSIL.

This clonotype was counted only a few times. This sequence joins TRBV24-1 and TRBJ2-1, with D possibly called TRBD1 or TRBD2 (5 bases each). V gave up 1 base and J gave up 7 bases, with 13 bases separating them. The CDR3 sequence is 15 residues long. Germline V lookup: CDR1 KGHDR, CDR2 SFDVKD. This chain's CDR3 is CATSDLGTGRNEQFF. The CDR3 DNA is TGTGCCACCAGTGATTTAGGGACCGGGCGTAATGAGCAGTTCTTC.

CDR3 protein: CASSLTDCEQYF. CDR3 DNA sequence: TGTGCCAGCAGCCTGACGGACTGCGAGCAGTACTTC. This rearrangement joins TRBV12-3 or TRBV12-4 to TRBJ2-7; perhaps TRBD2 as D (5 bases). V lost 6 bases and J lost 6, with 12 bases in between. The CDR3 runs to 12 residues.

There are a few counts of this clonotype. The CDR3 DNA is TGTGCCAGCAGCGTCCACAGGGGGGAGAACACCGGGGAGCTGTTTTTT. Encoded protein: CASSVHRGENTGELFF. This chain joins TRBV9 and TRBJ2-2, with 8 bases aligning to TRBD1. The V and J ends lost 2 bases and 1 base, in that order; junction bases with no gene match: 4. The germline V gene encodes CDR1 SGDLS and CDR2 YYNGEE. This CDR3 region has 16 residues.

The chain combines TRBV27 with TRBJ2-3, with D unresolved. V was shortened by 5 bases and J by 5 bases, with 8 bases between the two germline ends. Per germline, CDR1 MNHEY and CDR2 SMNVEV (reference sequence). This CDR3 has 12 amino acids. The CDR3 protein is CASSPYRDTQYF. The CDR3 coding sequence is TGTGCCAGCAGTCCCTACAGAGATACGCAGTATTTT.

There are many counts of this clonotype. V and J are TRBV24-1 and TRBJ2-1, with 9 nucleotides matching TRBD1. The CDR3 is 13 amino acids. With 9 bases clipped from V and 6 bases from J, the junction kept 5 bases outside the gene matches. CDR1 and CDR2 from the germline V gene are KGHDR and SFDVKD. The CDR3 DNA reads TGTGCCACCCGGGACAGGGTGTTCAATGAGCAGTTCTTC. The encoded protein is CATRDRVFNEQFF.

The chain joins TRBV14 to TRBJ1-1; D gene uncertain. Between the trimmed V and J ends, which lost 4 bases and 4 bases, there was a span of 13 bases. Germline V gene sequence: CDR1 SGHDN, CDR2 FVKESK. The CDR3 extends over 14 amino acids. CDR3 DNA sequence: TGTGCCAGCAGCCCTGGTGTAGTAGGCACTGAAGCTTTCTTT. It specifies CASSPGVVGTEAFF. The entire variable domain, with the rest obtained from reference TRBV14 and TRBJ1-1, is as follows: EAGVTQFPSHSVIEKGQTVTLRCDPISGHDNLYWYRRVMGKEIKFLLHFVKESKQDESGMPNNRFLAERTGGTYSTLKVQPAELEDSGVYFCASSPGVVGTEAFFGQGTRLTVV.

This clonotype was recorded a few times. This rearrangement joins TRBV6-2 or TRBV6-3 to TRBJ1-5; no clear D gene. V lost 8 bases to trimming and J lost 9 bases, with 14 bases between them. This CDR3 spans 12 amino acids. Per germline, CDR1 MNHEY and CDR2 SVGEGT. The CDR3 here is CASRRGSGPQHF. Here the CDR3 DNA reads TGTGCCAGCCGCCGGGGTAGCGGGCCCCAGCATTTT.

In regard to this clonotype: This may be a read error: a much more frequent sequence differs by one nucleotide. The chain links TRBV5-1 to TRBJ2-2; 7 bases are a match to TRBD2. The germline CDR1 and CDR2 sequences are SGHRS and YFSETQ. The CDR3 has 15 amino acids. For the CDR3, the DNA is TGTGCCAGCAGCTTGCCAGCGGGGTACACCGGGGAGCTGTTTTTT. Translation: CASSLPAGYTGELFF.

This clonotype came up many times. The rearrangement links TRBV2 to TRBJ2-3, with 7 bases aligning to TRBD1. Trimming removed 7 bases from V and 0 bases from J; junction bases left unmatched: 10. The CDR3 totals 16 residues. Germline CDR1 and CDR2: SNHLY and FYNNEI. The CDR3 loop reads CASTPFDRASTDTQYF. DNA of the CDR3: TGTGCCAGCACCCCTTTTGACAGGGCAAGCACAGATACGCAGTATTTT.